A single sample gave rise to the 7 T cell receptor beta chains below, sequenced in a study of T cells after yellow fever vaccination. TCRdb used MiXCR to reprocess the 5' RACE reads, holding one entry per CDR3 protein. This sample has 250,000 or so distinct CDR3 sequences, with more than 3.5% found just once. The material sequenced was PBMCs, taken 15 days after the yellow fever booster vaccination. Source of these receptors: a man younger than 35 who received the YFV17D yellow fever vaccine.

This clonotype was seen at least ten times. The gene calls are TRBV4-1 and TRBJ2-3; no reliable D call. The V end lost 4 bases, the J end lost 5 bases, and 13 bases lay between the germline ends. Germline V gene lookup returns CDR1 MGHRA and CDR2 YSYEKL. The CDR3 runs 14 residues. For the CDR3, the DNA is TGCGCCAGCAGCCTTCGGAAAGGCTTAGATACGCAGTATTTT. Its translation is CASSLRKGLDTQYF.

This clonotype was seen ten or more times. This chain joins TRBV29-1 and TRBJ2-2; D might be TRBD1 (6 bases). This CDR3 contains 16 residues. Germline V gene data show CDR1 as SQVTM and CDR2 as ANQGSEA. Trimming stripped 6 bases from V and 0 bases from J, with 17 bases between. In nucleotides, the CDR3 is TGCAGCGTCCGGACAGCATTAGACGCGAACACCGGGGAGCTGTTTTTT. Translated, it gives CSVRTALDANTGELFF.

In its sample, this clonotype was seen many times. V gene TRBV6-2 or TRBV6-3 combines with J gene TRBJ2-1; 9 nucleotides agree with TRBD1. This CDR3 is 16 amino acids long. V was pared by 3 bases and J by 8 bases, with 11 bases of the junction left unmatched. CDR1 is MNHEY, CDR2 SVGEGT, per germline. The CDR3: CASSYPGTGLTDEQFF. CDR3 sequence (DNA): TGTGCCAGCAGTTATCCCGGGACAGGGTTGACGGATGAGCAGTTCTTC.

This clonotype was seen repeatedly, ten times or more. The CDR3 reads CASSRGGGTYGYTF. The CDR3 bases are TGTGCCAGCAGTCGGGGGGGGGGAACATATGGCTACACCTTC. V is TRBV12-3 or TRBV12-4 and J is TRBJ1-2, with D possibly being TRBD1 (5 bases). This CDR3 contains 14 residues. Trimming shortened V by 5 bases and J by 5 bases, and 15 bases separated the two germline ends.

In its sample, this clonotype was seen many times. V and J are TRBV10-3 and TRBJ2-2; TRBD1 agrees at 7 bases. There are 13 residues in the CDR3. The V gene's germline CDR1 is ENHRY and CDR2 SYGVKD. J gave up 11 bases and V 10 bases, and 13 bases lay outside the gene matches. CDR3 amino acids: CATLGTAPVELFF. Written as DNA, the CDR3 is TGTGCCACATTAGGGACAGCTCCTGTTGAGCTGTTTTTT.

In this sample, this clonotype turned up many times. The chain uses TRBV7-9 and TRBJ2-5; TRBD1 or TRBD2 may be the D gene (5 bases each). CDR3 size: 12 residues. The V end was cut by 10 bases, the J end by 2 bases, with 11 bases between. Germline lookup yields CDR1 SEHNR and CDR2 FQNEAQ (reference sequence). The CDR3 DNA follows: TGTGCCACACGGGACGGACAAGAGACCCAGTACTTC. Residues: CATRDGQETQYF.

This clonotype was seen ten or more times. This rearrangement joins TRBV28 to TRBJ1-5, with 7 bases identical to TRBD1. This CDR3 spans 16 amino acids. The junction had 13 bases not matched to a gene; V was cut back by 7 bases and J by 4 bases. CDR1 and CDR2 from the germline V gene are MDHEN and SYDVKM. The CDR3 DNA reads TGTGCCAGCACCCCGGGTGGCGAGGGGGCGAATCAGCCCCAGCATTTT. Amino acid sequence: CASTPGGEGANQPQHF.